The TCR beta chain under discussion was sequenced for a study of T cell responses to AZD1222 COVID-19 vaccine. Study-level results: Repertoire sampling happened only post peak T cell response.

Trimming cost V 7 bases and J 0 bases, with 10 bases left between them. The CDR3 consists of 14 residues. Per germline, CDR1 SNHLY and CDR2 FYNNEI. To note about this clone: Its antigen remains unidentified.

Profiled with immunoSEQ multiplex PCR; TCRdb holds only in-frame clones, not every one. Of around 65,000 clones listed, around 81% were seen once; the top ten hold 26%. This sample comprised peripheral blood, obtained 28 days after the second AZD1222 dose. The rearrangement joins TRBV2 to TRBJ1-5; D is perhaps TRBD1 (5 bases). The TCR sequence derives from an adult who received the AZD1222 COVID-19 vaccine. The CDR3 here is CASMGLNSNQPQHF. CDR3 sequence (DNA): TGTGCCAGCATGGGGCTGAATAGCAATCAGCCCCAGCATTTT.